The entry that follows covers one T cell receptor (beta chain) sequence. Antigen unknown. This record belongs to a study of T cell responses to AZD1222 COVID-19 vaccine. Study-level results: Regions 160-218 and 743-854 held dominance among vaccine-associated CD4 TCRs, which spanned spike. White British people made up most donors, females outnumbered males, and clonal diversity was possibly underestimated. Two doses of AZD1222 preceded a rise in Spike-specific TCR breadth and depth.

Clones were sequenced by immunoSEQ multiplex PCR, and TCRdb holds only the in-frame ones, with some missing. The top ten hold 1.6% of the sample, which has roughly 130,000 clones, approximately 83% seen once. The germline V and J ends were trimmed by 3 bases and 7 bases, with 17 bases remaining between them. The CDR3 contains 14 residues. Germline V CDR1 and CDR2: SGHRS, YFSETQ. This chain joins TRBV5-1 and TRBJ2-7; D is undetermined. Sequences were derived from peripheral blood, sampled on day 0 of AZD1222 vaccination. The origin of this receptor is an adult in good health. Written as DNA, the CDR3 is TGCGCCAGCAGCTCACTATCCGCTATAGTGGAGCAGTACTTC. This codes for CASSSLSAIVEQYF.